This T cell receptor (beta chain) stems from a study of shared clonotypes between healthy human individuals. The CDR3 is 15 amino acids. The germline V gene has CDR1 SQVTM and CDR2 ANQGSEA. Deep was the level used in running the assay. Libraries were prepared by immunoSEQ multiplex PCR; TCRdb keeps only in-frame clonotypes and omits some of them. Of approximately 2,200,000 clones in the sample, around 93% were seen once. Findings of the study overall: The donor pool, a small one, limited the genetic and exposure-history diversity represented. What rarefaction showed was incomplete sorted-subset sequencing despite large depth.

Notes on this clone: Its antigen is still unknown. One junction end disagrees with the germline gene, perhaps due to a read error.

Positively selected for CCR7, the CD45RO-negative cells used as naive CD8 cells excluded terminally differentiated effector memory CD45RA+ cells. This clonotype was sampled from a man younger than 30 in good health. Some clones in this sample may be carry-over from other donors' samples. The material sequenced was naive CD8+ T cells from PBMCs. The chain recombines TRBV29-1 with TRBJ2-5, with 9 bases lining up with TRBD2. The CDR3 protein is CTAQSGRPFQETQYF. DNA of the CDR3: TGTACCGCCCAAAGCGGGAGGCCCTTCCAAGAGACCCAGTACTTC.